Listed below are T cell receptor beta chains from one sample, sequenced in a study of spatial heterogeneity in lung cancer. TCRdb re-analysed the 5' RACE reads in MiXCR, keeping a single row per CDR3 protein. Here the sample spans some 44,000 distinct CDR3 sequences, roughly an eighth being singletons. This material consisted of PBMCs, taken at surgery. These receptors were collected from a male donor with early-stage non-small cell lung cancer. Each CDR3 is given with its conserved first and last residue. The D gene is left open where the match is weak. A row's size may be missing; if present it is once, few, many or a size class.

clone_size	v_call	d_call	j_call	cdr3_aa	cdr3_nt
few	TRBV19	.	TRBJ1-5	CASSIAGHLSNQPQHF	TGTGCCAGTAGTATAGCGGGACATCTCTCCAATCAGCCCCAGCATTTT
.	TRBV11-1	TRBD1	TRBJ2-5	CASSLGTGQETQYF	TGTGCCAGCAGCCTTGGGACAGGGCAAGAGACCCAGTACTTC
few	TRBV20-1	.	TRBJ1-5	CSANQGYGNQPQHF	TGCAGTGCTAACCAGGGGTACGGCAATCAGCCCCAGCATTTT
few	TRBV20-1	.	TRBJ1-5	CSARLEQNQPQHF	TGCAGTGCTAGACTCGAGCAGAATCAGCCCCAGCATTTT
.	TRBV27	.	TRBJ1-1	CASSINPSDSVEAFF	TGTGCCAGCAGTATTAACCCCTCGGACAGTGTTGAAGCTTTCTTT
many	TRBV29-1	.	TRBJ1-3	CSVGPGGNTIYF	TGCAGCGTTGGGCCAGGCGGGAACACCATATATTTT
.	TRBV10-1	.	TRBJ1-1	CASTPGHQTEAFF	TGCGCCAGCACTCCGGGACACCAAACTGAAGCTTTCTTT
few	TRBV20-1	TRBD1	TRBJ2-3	CSAFPLEGATDTQYF	TGCAGTGCATTCCCCCTCGAGGGGGCCACAGATACGCAGTATTTT
many	TRBV9	.	TRBJ1-4	CASSSGTVGEKLFF	TGTGCCAGCAGCTCCGGGACCGTGGGCGAAAAACTGTTTTTT
few	TRBV29-1	.	TRBJ2-7	CSARQGPLYEQYF	TGCAGCGCCCGGCAGGGGCCCCTCTACGAGCAGTACTTC
many	TRBV28	TRBD1	TRBJ1-3	CASSSHNRGYGNTIYF	TGTGCCAGCAGTTCGCACAACAGGGGATACGGAAACACCATATATTTT
.	TRBV5-4	.	TRBJ2-2	CASGKGQAGGSDTGELFF	TGTGCCAGCGGAAAGGGGCAGGCAGGAGGGTCGGACACCGGGGAGCTGTTTTTT
many	TRBV5-1	.	TRBJ2-3	CASSLASSGRDTQYF	TGCGCCAGCAGCTTGGCCTCCTCCGGGCGAGATACGCAGTATTTT
.	TRBV5-1	.	TRBJ2-5	CASSLALGQQAQYF	TGCGCCAGCAGCTTGGCCTTAGGGCAACAGGCCCAGTACTTC
.	TRBV6-2/TRBV6-3	.	TRBJ2-1	CASRLGTYNEQFF	TGTGCCAGCAGACTTGGGACTTATAATGAGCAGTTCTTC
few	TRBV3-1	.	TRBJ1-2	CASAQEGLGYTF	TGTGCCAGCGCCCAAGAAGGATTGGGCTACACCTTC
.	TRBV15	.	TRBJ1-2	CATSRDSLSGYTF	TGTGCCACCAGCAGAGATTCATTGTCTGGCTACACCTTC
few	TRBV5-1	.	TRBJ2-3	CASSPGGRIDTQYF	TGCGCCAGCAGCCCCGGGGGCCGGATAGATACGCAGTATTTT
few	TRBV11-2	TRBD2	TRBJ2-3	CASSHELAGFTDTQYF	TGTGCCAGCAGCCACGAACTAGCGGGCTTCACAGATACGCAGTATTTT
.	TRBV11-1	.	TRBJ1-1	CASSSPMRGETEAFF	TGTGCCAGCAGCAGCCCTATGAGAGGGGAGACTGAAGCTTTCTTT
few	TRBV5-4	TRBD2	TRBJ2-3	CASTMRLAGTTDTQYF	TGTGCCAGCACAATGCGCCTAGCGGGAACCACAGATACGCAGTATTTT
.	TRBV3-1	.	TRBJ2-5	CASSQGVDQETQYF	TGTGCCAGCAGCCAAGGGGTAGACCAAGAGACCCAGTACTTC
few	TRBV6-1	TRBD1	TRBJ2-4	CASSEATDRMLAKNIQYF	TGTGCCAGCAGTGAAGCCACGGACAGGATGCTAGCCAAAAACATTCAGTACTTC
.	TRBV6-6	TRBD2	TRBJ2-4	CASSYRSGGAAKNIQYF	TGTGCCAGCAGTTACCGAAGCGGGGGGGCCGCCAAAAACATTCAGTACTTC
many	TRBV20-1	.	TRBJ2-1	CSASSMDEQFF	TGCAGTGCTTCCAGTATGGATGAGCAGTTCTTC
many	TRBV10-3	.	TRBJ2-7	CAISDLQDQVEQYF	TGTGCCATCAGTGACTTGCAGGATCAAGTCGAGCAGTACTTC
many	TRBV29-1	.	TRBJ2-1	CSVVGLGSYNEQFF	TGCAGCGTTGTTGGTCTAGGTTCCTACAATGAGCAGTTCTTC
.	TRBV6-5	.	TRBJ1-3	CASSLGPGQPGNTIYF	TGTGCCAGCAGTTTGGGCCCGGGGCAGCCTGGAAACACCATATATTTT
.	TRBV3-1	.	TRBJ2-1	CASSPTHSSYNEQFF	TGTGCCAGCAGCCCAACGCACAGCTCCTACAATGAGCAGTTCTTC
many	TRBV12-3/TRBV12-4	.	TRBJ1-2	CASSPIQGNGYTF	TGTGCCAGCAGCCCCATACAGGGCAATGGCTACACCTTC
.	TRBV20-1	.	TRBJ2-7	CSARATGLYEQYF	TGCAGTGCTAGAGCTACAGGGCTCTACGAGCAGTACTTC
.	TRBV29-1	.	TRBJ2-5	CSVGYGGQETQYF	TGCAGCGTTGGGTACGGCGGGCAAGAGACCCAGTACTTC
many	TRBV27	.	TRBJ2-7	CASSLLNGYEQYF	TGTGCCAGCAGTTTGCTAAACGGATACGAGCAGTACTTC
.	TRBV20-1	TRBD2	TRBJ2-1	CSATKSGTPFDEQFF	TGCAGTGCTACAAAGAGCGGGACCCCGTTCGATGAGCAGTTCTTC
once	TRBV21-1	.	TRBJ2-5	CASSRAGGETQYF	TGTGCCAGCAGTCGAGCGGGCGGAGAGACCCAGTACTTC
many	TRBV12-3/TRBV12-4	.	TRBJ1-6	CASSLRGGYSPLHF	TGTGCCAGCAGCCTTCGGGGGGGTTACTCACCCCTCCACTTT
many	TRBV5-1	.	TRBJ2-3	CASSLGILSTDTQYF	TGCGCCAGCAGCTTGGGGATACTGAGCACAGATACGCAGTATTTT
.	TRBV28	.	TRBJ1-5	CASSFGRSNQPQHF	TGTGCCAGCAGTTTCGGCCGTAGCAATCAGCCCCAGCATTTT
few	TRBV6-2/TRBV6-3	.	TRBJ1-5	CASSYHSNSNQPQHF	TGTGCCAGCAGTTACCACAGCAATAGCAATCAGCCCCAGCATTTT
.	TRBV11-1	TRBD2	TRBJ2-7	CASSLGLAGVDEQYF	TGTGCCAGCAGCCTGGGACTAGCGGGAGTTGACGAGCAGTACTTC
.	TRBV6-1	.	TRBJ2-5	CASTNRIQETQYF	TGTGCCAGCACTAACAGGATCCAAGAGACCCAGTACTTC
many	TRBV11-2	TRBD1	TRBJ2-4	CASSGTGVDIQYF	TGTGCCAGCAGCGGGACAGGGGTGGACATTCAGTACTTC